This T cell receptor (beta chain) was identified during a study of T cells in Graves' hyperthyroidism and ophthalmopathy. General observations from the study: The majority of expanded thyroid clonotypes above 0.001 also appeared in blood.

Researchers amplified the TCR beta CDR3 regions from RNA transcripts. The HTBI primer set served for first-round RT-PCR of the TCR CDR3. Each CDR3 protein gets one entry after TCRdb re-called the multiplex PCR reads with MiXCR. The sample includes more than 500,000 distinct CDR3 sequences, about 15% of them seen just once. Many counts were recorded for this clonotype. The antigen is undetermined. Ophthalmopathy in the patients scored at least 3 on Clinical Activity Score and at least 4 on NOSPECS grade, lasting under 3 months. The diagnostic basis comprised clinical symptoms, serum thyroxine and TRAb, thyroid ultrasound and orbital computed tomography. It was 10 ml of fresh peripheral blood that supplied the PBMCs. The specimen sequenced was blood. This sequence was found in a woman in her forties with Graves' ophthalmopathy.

The CDR3 DNA sequence: TGTGCCAGCAGTGATCGGGGGAATAGCAATCAGCCCCAGCATTTT. It yields the protein CASSDRGNSNQPQHF. V usage is TRBV2 and J usage is TRBJ1-5; possible D gene TRBD1, 5 bases. Germline loops: CDR1 SNHLY, CDR2 FYNNEI. The CDR3 runs 15 residues. V lost 3 bases, J lost 0 bases, and 9 bases lay in between.